Given below is one TCR beta chain in context. The target antigen is unknown. This CDR3 region has 15 residues. The V gene end was trimmed by 8 bases and the J gene end by 2 bases; junction bases not matched to a gene: 10. Germline V gives CDR1 MDHEN, CDR2 SYDVKM. This specimen belongs to a study of long-term antiretroviral therapy in people with HIV. The study, taken as a whole, reports: Repertoires looked antigen-experienced, with only a slight naive shift after ART.

Version v3.0 of the immunoSEQ assay was performed at survey level. Sequencing was performed with immunoSEQ multiplex PCR; in TCRdb, only in-frame clones are kept and a portion is missing. Altogether 20,000 to 25,000 clones are present, around 81% being singletons, with the ten largest covering 9% to 15%. Until DNA extraction, the samples held between roughly 1-10 million cryopreserved PBMC. The J gene is TRBJ2-5, the V gene TRBV28, with 8 bases matching TRBD1. The specimen comprised unsorted PBMCs, sampled 0.1 years before starting antiretroviral therapy. The TCR was taken from a man aged 40-50 years with HIV. CDR3 sequence: CASCSGQGAQETQYF. Written as DNA, the CDR3 is TGTGCCAGCTGTTCCGGGCAGGGGGCACAAGAGACCCAGTACTTC. Full variable domain (remainder filled in from reference TRBV28 and TRBJ2-5): DVKVTQSSRYLVKRTGEKVFLECVQDMDHENMFWYRQDPGLGLRLIYFSYDVKMKEKGDIPEGYSVSREKKERFSLILESASTNQTSMYLCASCSGQGAQETQYFGPGTRLLVL.